Sequencing of this T cell receptor beta chain was carried out in a study of cytomegalovirus exposure and HLA in healthy donors. Notes on the study in general: Presence/absence analysis assumed near-uniform sequencing depth across donors.

Comments on this clone: Its specificity is not known.

The PCR was carried out with 60 Vbeta primers and 13 Jbeta primers. The method was immunoSEQ multiplex PCR; TCRdb's version includes in-frame clones alone and lacks a portion of them. The sample has roughly 140,000 clones; approximately 80% are singletons. This sequence was found in a male donor in good health and CMV-seronegative. Sequenced sample: PBMCs.

The CDR3 loop is CASRDLPPGDTQYF. As DNA, the CDR3 is TGTGCCAGCAGAGACTTACCCCCGGGAGATACGCAGTATTTT. This chain connects TRBV2 to TRBJ2-3; no firm D call. The V and J ends lost 6 bases and 5 bases respectively, with 15 bases between them. The germline V gene has CDR1 SNHLY and CDR2 FYNNEI. This CDR3 region has 14 residues.